One sample yielded the 30 T cell receptor beta chains listed below, sequenced in a study of cytomegalovirus exposure and HLA in healthy donors. The PCR employed 60 Vbeta primers together with 13 Jbeta primers. Profiling relied on immunoSEQ multiplex PCR, and the TCRdb table lists in-frame clones only, not all of them. The table includes over 55,000 clones, around 80% detected once. Specimen: PBMCs. These TCRs come from a male donor in good health and CMV-seronegative.

The gene calls are TRBV18 and TRBJ2-3; weak D call: TRBD2 (7 bases). CDR1 and CDR2 from the germline V gene are KGHSH and LQKENI. Deletions cut 6 bases from V and 1 base from J, with 14 bases between. There are 15 residues in the CDR3. CDR3 in amino acids: CASSPGGGRTDTQYF. In DNA, the CDR3 is TGTGCCAGCTCCCCGGGCGGGGGCCGCACAGATACGCAGTATTTT.

The CDR3, as DNA: TGCGCCAGCTCCCGTAGCCTAGCTGGCAATGAGCAGTTCTTC. Amino acid sequence: CASSRSLAGNEQFF. The V gene is TRBV5-1, the J gene TRBJ2-1; D might be TRBD2 (5 bases). This CDR3 has 14 residues. The germline V gene has CDR1 SGHRS and CDR2 YFSETQ. Trimming took 7 bases from V and 6 from J, leaving 17 bases between them.

This clone was detected once. The genes are TRBV7-6 and TRBJ1-1, with 7 bases lining up with TRBD1. The CDR3 is 13 amino acids. CDR1 is SGHVS, CDR2 FNYEAQ, per germline. Trimming took 5 bases from V and 1 from J; bases not matched to a gene: 1. The CDR3 loop is CASSRTGNTEAFF. CDR3 nucleotides: TGTGCCAGCAGCAGGACAGGGAACACTGAAGCTTTCTTT.

The chain combines TRBV27 with TRBJ2-2; D is ambiguous. CDR1 MNHEY and CDR2 SMNVEV come from the germline V gene (reference sequence). This CDR3 has 14 amino acids. Trimming shortened V by 2 bases and J by 6 bases, and 10 bases separated the two germline ends. The CDR3: CASSLSRLAGELFF. DNA of the CDR3: TGTGCCAGCAGTTTAAGCAGGTTGGCCGGGGAGCTGTTTTTT.

The chain couples TRBV6-6 to TRBJ2-3, with 9 bases lining up with TRBD2. Germline CDR1 and CDR2: MNHNY and SVGAGI (reference sequence). This CDR3 has 15 residues. The trim removed 6 bases at V and 2 bases at J, leaving 6 bases unmatched. The CDR3 region is CASRKGLANTDTQYF. CDR3 bases: TGTGCCAGCAGGAAAGGACTAGCGAACACAGATACGCAGTATTTT.

The V gene is TRBV4-2, the J gene TRBJ1-1; D remains unclear. Germline loops: CDR1 LGHNA, CDR2 YNFKEQ. With 4 bases removed from V and 1 base from J, the gap between germline ends came to 10 bases. The CDR3 is 14 amino acids. CDR3 bases: TGTGCCAGCAGCCGAGAGGGAGCGAACACTGAAGCTTTCTTT. Amino acid sequence: CASSREGANTEAFF.

This clone has more than one count but fewer than ten. V is TRBV11-2 and J is TRBJ2-7; 9 bases fit TRBD1. CDR1 is SGHAT and CDR2 is FQNNGV in the germline V gene. This CDR3 is 15 amino acids long. Unmatched junction bases numbered 7, after V lost 4 bases and J lost 3 bases. In DNA form, the CDR3 reads TGTGCCAGCAGCTCCCGGGACAGGGCAATCTACGAGCAGTACTTC. It specifies CASSSRDRAIYEQYF.

This chain uses TRBV10-3 with TRBJ1-2, with 8 bases lining up with TRBD1. The germline CDR1 and CDR2 sequences are ENHRY and SYGVKD. The CDR3 sequence is 13 residues long. Germline trimming cut 2 bases from V and 8 bases from J; bases unmatched to any gene: 4. The CDR3 DNA reads as TGTGCCATCAGTGAGGGACAGGGCCACGGCTACACCTTC. Protein sequence: CAISEGQGHGYTF.

V gene TRBV6-1 combines with J gene TRBJ1-5; D may be TRBD1 (5 bases). Germline loops: CDR1 MNHNS, CDR2 SASEGT. The V gene lost 5 bases and the J gene lost 3 bases, with 11 bases spanning the gap. The CDR3 runs 14 residues. The CDR3 DNA reads TGTGCCAGCAGTCGACAGAGGCCCAATCAGCCCCAGCATTTT. Translating it yields CASSRQRPNQPQHF.

The chain employs TRBV27 and TRBJ1-1; TRBD1 aligns across 9 bases. The CDR3 runs 18 residues. CDR1 and CDR2 from the germline V gene are MNHEY and SMNVEV (reference sequence). V shed 1 base, J shed 1 base, and the junction held 10 bases outside the gene matches. CDR3 in amino acids: CASSLLGQGDSWNTEAFF. CDR3 DNA: TGTGCCAGCAGTTTATTGGGACAGGGCGATTCGTGGAACACTGAAGCTTTCTTT.

This rearrangement joins TRBV7-2 to TRBJ2-1, with 11 bases identical to TRBD2. V lost 1 base to trimming and J lost 10 bases; unmatched junction nucleotides: 6. This CDR3 has 15 residues. Germline V gene sequence: CDR1 SGHTA, CDR2 FQGNSA. CDR3 DNA: TGTGCCAGCAGCTTAGGTAGCGGGGGGGTCAGGGAGCAGTTCTTC. Amino acids: CASSLGSGGVREQFF.

This sequence joins TRBV7-2 and TRBJ2-3; no definite D call. The CDR3 covers 14 residues. V lost 1 base and J 2 bases, leaving 7 bases between the germline ends. Germline loops: CDR1 SGHTA, CDR2 FQGNSA. The CDR3 reads CASSLVPFTDTQYF. CDR3 sequence (DNA): TGTGCCAGCAGCTTAGTCCCGTTCACAGATACGCAGTATTTT.

V is TRBV6-6 and J is TRBJ1-4, with TRBD1 identical over 10 bases. J lost 8 bases, V lost 9 bases, and 6 bases had no gene match. The CDR3 runs 13 residues. Per germline, CDR1 MNHNY and CDR2 SVGAGI (reference sequence). The CDR3 here is CASETGGREKLFF. The CDR3 DNA follows: TGTGCCAGTGAGACAGGGGGCAGGGAAAAACTGTTTTTT.

The CDR3 DNA reads TGTGCCAGCAGCTTACGGGGGACGCAGAACACTGAAGCTTTCTTT. This gives the protein CASSLRGTQNTEAFF. This chain uses TRBV11-2 with TRBJ1-1, with D possibly being TRBD1 (5 bases). Trimming removed 2 bases at V and 1 base at J, with 11 bases between. This CDR3 comprises 15 residues. Per the germline V gene, CDR1 is SGHAT and CDR2 is FQNNGV.

This sequence joins TRBV11-2 and TRBJ2-1; TRBD2 agrees at 8 bases. Looked up from germline, CDR1 is SGHAT and CDR2 is FQNNGV. V gave up 6 bases and J gave up 8 bases; unmatched junction bases: 12. The CDR3 has 15 residues. The CDR3 loop reads CASRPTSGEVHEQFF. CDR3 bases: TGTGCCAGCAGACCTACTAGCGGAGAAGTCCATGAGCAGTTCTTC.

The chain has TRBV6-6 and TRBJ2-3; TRBD1 matches 9 bases. With 8 bases clipped from V and 2 bases from J, the junction kept 8 bases outside the gene matches. Germline V gene sequence: CDR1 MNHNY, CDR2 SVGAGI (reference sequence). The CDR3 has 15 residues. The DNA of the CDR3 is TGTGCCAGCGGGCTGACAGGGGGTTCCACAGATACGCAGTATTTT. Protein sequence: CASGLTGGSTDTQYF.

In nucleotides, the CDR3 is TGCGCCAGCAGCTCGGGACTAATCACAGATACGCAGTATTTT. Protein product: CASSSGLITDTQYF. J is TRBJ2-3 and V is TRBV5-1; 7 nucleotides match TRBD2. Trimming at V came to 3 bases and at J to 2 bases, leaving 3 bases not matched to a gene. This CDR3 has 14 residues. Germline CDR1 and CDR2: SGHRS and YFSETQ.

This rearrangement joins TRBV19 to TRBJ2-7, with 11 bases lining up with TRBD1. Looked up from germline, CDR1 is LNHDA and CDR2 is SQIVND (reference sequence). The J segment lost 4 bases and the V segment lost 6 bases, leaving 5 bases of the junction unmatched. The CDR3 length is 14 residues. Written as DNA, the CDR3 is TGTGCCAGTAGGCGGACAGGGGGCTTATACGAGCAGTACTTC. This gives the protein CASRRTGGLYEQYF. Complete variable domain (other parts from reference TRBV19 and TRBJ2-7): DGGITQSPKYLFRKEGQNVTLSCEQNLNHDAMYWYRQDPGQGLRLIYYSQIVNDFQKGDIAEGYSVSREKKESFPLTVTSAQKNPTAFYLCASRRTGGLYEQYFGPGTRLTVT.

The DNA for the CDR3 is TGTGCCAGCAGCTTAGCGTCGATCATTGGGGCGAACACTGAAGCTTTCTTT. As protein: CASSLASIIGANTEAFF. The chain carries TRBV7-2 and TRBJ1-1, with TRBD1 as a possible D gene (5 bases). V shed 0 bases and J shed 1 base, with 15 bases lying between them. Germline V gene sequence: CDR1 SGHTA, CDR2 FQGNSA. CDR3 length: 17 residues.

The V gene is TRBV25-1, the J gene TRBJ2-7; 7 bases are shared with TRBD2. CDR1 is MGHDK and CDR2 is SYGVNS in the germline V gene. The CDR3 extends over 13 amino acids. The trim removed 3 bases at V and 3 bases at J, leaving 2 bases unmatched. The CDR3 coding sequence is TGTGCCAGCAGTGATGGACTAGACTACGAGCAGTACTTC. Amino acid sequence: CASSDGLDYEQYF.

In DNA, the CDR3 is TGTGCCAGCGCACGGGGGGACGGGCAGACCCAGTACTTC. It specifies CASARGDGQTQYF. The chain uses TRBV6-6 and TRBJ2-5, with 7 bases that match TRBD2. CDR3 length: 13 residues. Looked up from germline, CDR1 is MNHNY and CDR2 is SVGAGI (reference sequence). The V and J ends lost 8 bases and 6 bases, in that order; junction bases with no gene match: 9.

This clone has just a few counts. Other DNA sequences from this sample encode an identical CDR3 as well. V usage is TRBV6-5 and J usage is TRBJ1-1, with D hard to call. Germline V gene data show CDR1 as MNHEY and CDR2 as SVGAGI. V was clipped by 0 bases and J by 3 bases, with 5 bases between them. CDR3 size: 13 residues. The CDR3 here is CASSYSADTEAFF. CDR3 sequence (DNA): TGTGCCAGCAGTTACTCGGCGGACACTGAAGCTTTCTTT.

The chain combines TRBV20-1 with TRBJ2-5; the D gene is possibly TRBD2 (5 bases). V was trimmed by 5 bases and J by 10 bases, leaving 14 bases between them. Germline values: CDR1 DFQATT, CDR2 SNEGSKA (reference sequence). The CDR3 covers 11 residues. This chain's CDR3 is CSALTPGVQYF. The CDR3 coding sequence is TGCAGTGCTCTGACCCCCGGGGTCCAGTACTTC.

This clone appeared a few times. The V gene is TRBV14, the J gene TRBJ1-4; D is possibly TRBD1 (6 bases). V was trimmed by 6 bases and J by 6 bases, leaving 23 bases between them. The CDR3 has 17 amino acids. Per germline, CDR1 SGHDN and CDR2 FVKESK. The CDR3 coding sequence is TGTGCCAGCAGTCAATGGGGAACACGGGACACCCATGAAAAACTGTTTTTT. This codes for CASSQWGTRDTHEKLFF.

This chain links TRBV7-9 with TRBJ1-2; 8 positions match TRBD1. Germline V gene lookup returns CDR1 SEHNR and CDR2 FQNEAQ (reference sequence). The CDR3 runs 16 residues. The junction had 3 bases not matched to a gene; V was cut back by 0 bases and J by 0 bases. The CDR3: CASSLALRGPNYGYTF. CDR3 DNA: TGTGCCAGCAGCTTAGCTCTCAGGGGGCCTAACTATGGCTACACCTTC. Full variable domain (outside the CDR3, taken from reference TRBV7-9 and TRBJ1-2): DTGVSQNPRHKITKRGQNVTFRCDPISEHNRLYWYRQTLGQGPEFLTYFQNEAQLEKSRLLSDRFSAERPKGSFSTLEIQRTEQGDSAMYLCASSLALRGPNYGYTFGSGTRLTVV.

The chain couples TRBV7-9 to TRBJ1-1; possible D gene TRBD1, 5 bases. The CDR3 is 12 residues long. V lost 8 bases, J lost 6 bases, and 13 bases lay in between. Germline loops: CDR1 SEHNR, CDR2 FQNEAQ (reference sequence). This CDR3 reads CASRQGESEAFF. DNA of the CDR3: TGTGCCAGCCGCCAAGGGGAATCTGAAGCTTTCTTT.

This clone was detected a few times. The V and J genes are TRBV19 and TRBJ1-1; TRBD1 aligns across 10 bases. The trim removed 7 bases at V and 4 bases at J, leaving 12 bases unmatched. The CDR3 has 16 amino acids. Germline V gene lookup returns CDR1 LNHDA and CDR2 SQIVND (reference sequence). DNA of the CDR3: TGTGCCAGTATCCGGGACAGGGGAATAAGAGGCACTGAAGCTTTCTTT. Its translation: CASIRDRGIRGTEAFF.

V and J are TRBV6-1 and TRBJ2-7; D remains unclear. Germline CDR1 reads MNHNS; CDR2 reads SASEGT. V dropped 2 bases and J dropped 4 bases, with 9 bases sitting between them. The CDR3 loop spans 13 amino acids. CDR3 in DNA: TGTGCCAGCAGTGAATCAATAGCTTACGAGCAGTACTTC. Its translation: CASSESIAYEQYF.

This sequence joins TRBV20-1 and TRBJ1-3, with no clear D. Germline V gene sequence: CDR1 DFQATT, CDR2 SNEGSKA (reference sequence). The CDR3 has 11 amino acids. V was shortened by 8 bases and J by 0 bases, with 5 bases between the two germline ends. The CDR3 here is CSPHSGNTIYF. DNA for the CDR3: TGCAGTCCCCACTCTGGAAACACCATATATTTT.

The table lists this clone with a few counts. The chain uses TRBV4-3 and TRBJ2-3; perhaps TRBD1 as D (6 bases). In germline, CDR1 is LGHNA, CDR2 YSLEER. This CDR3 has 15 amino acids. Trimming took off 0 bases at V and 5 bases at J, with 12 bases between the two ends. CDR3 protein: CASSQEATGIDTQYF. In DNA form, the CDR3 reads TGCGCCAGCAGCCAAGAAGCGACAGGCATAGATACGCAGTATTTT.